The 13 T cell receptor beta chains given below trace back to one sample, sequenced in a study of blood T cell repertoires in COVID-19. Produced via immunoSEQ multiplex PCR; TCRdb's table is partial and in-frame only. Counted here are about 260,000 clones, about 88% occurring once; the ten biggest clones make up about 2%. Sequencing used peripheral blood. The receptors were gathered from a man aged 30 to 45 with active or convalescent COVID-19.

The chain couples TRBV4-1 to TRBJ1-3; 8 bases agree with TRBD1. J gave up 5 bases and V 0 bases, and 6 bases lay outside the gene matches. Looked up from germline, CDR1 is MGHRA and CDR2 is YSYEKL. The CDR3 loop spans 16 amino acids. The CDR3 DNA is TGCGCCAGCAGCCAAGATCGGACAGGGACTAGAAACACCATATATTTT. Its protein product is CASSQDRTGTRNTIYF.

V usage is TRBV9 and J usage is TRBJ2-7, with D perhaps matching TRBD2 (6 bases). Germline CDR1 SGDLS, CDR2 YYNGEE. The CDR3 has 16 residues. Trimming took off 4 bases at V and 3 bases at J, with 20 bases between the two ends. The CDR3 sequence is CASSPRSSGFFYEQYF. The CDR3 bases are TGTGCCAGCAGCCCCCGGAGTAGCGGCTTTTTCTACGAGCAGTACTTC.

The rearrangement joins TRBV4-2 to TRBJ2-5; 9 bases line up with TRBD2. With V trimmed by 0 bases and J by 5 bases, 10 bases remained unmatched. The CDR3 has 17 residues. Germline V gene lookup returns CDR1 LGHNA and CDR2 YNFKEQ. CDR3 in amino acids: CASSQDPPSGVGETQYF. The CDR3 DNA reads as TGTGCCAGCAGCCAAGATCCCCCTAGCGGGGTAGGGGAGACCCAGTACTTC.

The chain employs TRBV4-1 and TRBJ1-2; no reliable D call. Trimming took off 0 bases at V and 5 bases at J, with 16 bases between the two ends. The CDR3 has 16 residues. Germline V CDR1 and CDR2: MGHRA, YSYEKL. The CDR3 loop reads CASSQDVSGGSYGYTF. The CDR3 DNA sequence: TGCGCCAGCAGCCAAGATGTAAGCGGAGGGTCTTATGGCTACACCTTC.

The V call is TRBV27, the J call TRBJ2-7, with a tentative D call TRBD1 (8 bases). The CDR3 totals 15 residues. The V gene's germline CDR1 is MNHEY and CDR2 SMNVEV (reference sequence). V shed 4 bases and J shed 0 bases, with 13 bases lying between them. The CDR3 nucleotides are TGTGCCAGCAGTTCCAACAGGGGGGGCTCCTACGAGCAGTACTTC. It encodes CASSSNRGGSYEQYF.

The V call is TRBV27, the J call TRBJ1-5; no clear D. Germline loops: CDR1 MNHEY, CDR2 SMNVEV (reference sequence). This CDR3 spans 15 amino acids. V lost 5 bases, J lost 0 bases, and 11 bases lay in between. The DNA of the CDR3 is TGTGCCAGCAGTGACGGGGTCTTTAGCAATCAGCCCCAGCATTTT. It encodes CASSDGVFSNQPQHF.

The V gene is TRBV29-1, the J gene TRBJ2-1; a weak D match, TRBD1 (8 bases). The CDR3 spans 15 residues. Trimming removed 8 bases at V and 6 bases at J, with 23 bases between. Germline V lookup: CDR1 SQVTM, CDR2 ANQGSEA. As DNA, the CDR3 is TGCAGCAGCGTAGGAAGGACAGGGAGGGTCAATGAGCAGTTCTTC. Amino acids: CSSVGRTGRVNEQFF.

This clone was seen once. CDR3 in amino acids: CASSLALTAEAFF. CDR3 in DNA: TGTGCCAGCAGCTTAGCTCTGACAGCTGAAGCTTTCTTT. The genes are TRBV7-9 and TRBJ1-1; tentative D call: TRBD1 (5 bases). Trimming pared 0 bases from V and 6 bases from J, leaving 8 bases between. The V gene's germline CDR1 is SEHNR and CDR2 FQNEAQ (reference sequence). This CDR3 is 13 amino acids long.

The chain has TRBV19 and TRBJ2-1; D remains ambiguous. The CDR3 contains 13 residues. Germline V gene data show CDR1 as LNHDA and CDR2 as SQIVND (reference sequence). V was clipped by 5 bases and J by 3 bases, with 8 bases between them. The CDR3 loop reads CASSPGFYNEQFF. As DNA, the CDR3 is TGTGCCAGTAGTCCGGGTTTCTACAATGAGCAGTTCTTC.

This clone has just one count. The chain employs TRBV5-4 and TRBJ2-3; no clear D gene. Germline V gene sequence: CDR1 SGHNT, CDR2 YYREEE (reference sequence). V lost 0 bases and J lost 4, with 9 bases in between. The CDR3 is 14 amino acids. The CDR3 sequence is CASSLDAIADTQYF. The CDR3, as DNA: TGTGCCAGCAGCTTGGATGCCATAGCAGATACGCAGTATTTT. The variable domain in full, with the rest retrieved from reference TRBV5-4 and TRBJ2-3, is ETGVTQSPTHLIKTRGQQVTLRCSSQSGHNTVSWYQQALGQGPQFIFQYYREEENGRGNFPPRFSGLQFPNYSSELNVNALELDDSALYLCASSLDAIADTQYFGPGTRLTVL.

The V call is TRBV14, the J call TRBJ2-3; 9 bases fit TRBD2. J gave up 6 bases and V 4 bases, and 2 bases lay outside the gene matches. CDR3 length: 13 residues. Germline CDR1 is SGHDN and CDR2 is FVKESK. As DNA, the CDR3 is TGTGCCAGCAGCCTCCTAGCGGGGGATACGCAGTATTTT. This codes for CASSLLAGDTQYF.

This chain uses TRBV30 with TRBJ2-3; TRBD2 matches at 13 bases. Trimming at V came to 0 bases and at J to 4 bases, leaving 1 base not matched to a gene. Germline V gene lookup returns CDR1 GTSNPN and CDR2 SVGIG (reference sequence). The CDR3 is 15 residues long. As DNA, the CDR3 is TGTGCCTGGAGTGTACTAGCGGGGGGGCCAGATACGCAGTATTTT. Translation: CAWSVLAGGPDTQYF.

The V gene is TRBV18, the J gene TRBJ1-4; 10 nucleotides match TRBD1. The V and J ends lost 8 bases and 5 bases, in that order; junction bases with no gene match: 14. Per germline, CDR1 KGHSH and CDR2 LQKENI. CDR3 length equals 17 residues. The CDR3 nucleotides read TGTGCCAGCCGGGACAGGGGAACGCTCGGAGGAAATGAAAAACTGTTTTTT. It translates to CASRDRGTLGGNEKLFF.